These 12 T cell receptor beta chains came from one sample sequenced in a study of monozygotic twins with inflammatory bowel disease. TCRdb reprocessed the 5' RACE reads and keeps a single row for each CDR3 protein, giving no DNA. The sample table sets out about 350,000 distinct CDR3 sequences. The sample consisted of blood. These receptors originate from a human donor with ulcerative colitis or Crohn's disease, or a healthy co-twin of an affected twin (not recorded which).

This sequence joins TRBV20-1 and TRBJ2-3; TCRdb's D call of TRBD2 is untestable without DNA. The CDR3 is made up of 17 amino acids. CDR1 DFQATT and CDR2 SNEGSKA come from the germline V gene (reference sequence). CDR3 region: CSARGEGTSGDTDTQYF.

Here the CDR3 reads CASSLDPGGPYEQYF. This chain uses TRBV5-1 with TRBJ2-7. The CDR3 length is 15 residues. Germline assignment: CDR1 SGHRS and CDR2 YFSETQ.

The chain links TRBV10-3 to TRBJ2-1; TCRdb selects TRBD1, and the lack of DNA leaves this call unchecked. CDR3 length: 15 residues. Germline assignment: CDR1 ENHRY and CDR2 SYGVKD. CDR3 in amino acids: CAIRDWDRVDNEQFF.

The chain combines TRBV6-2 or TRBV6-3 with TRBJ1-1; absent DNA, TCRdb's TRBD1 call cannot be checked. The CDR3 is 12 amino acids. Germline V gene sequence: CDR1 MNHEY, CDR2 SVGEGT. CDR3 sequence: CASSPRGAEAFF.

This sequence joins TRBV6-1 and TRBJ2-3; TCRdb designates TRBD2, a call that cannot be tested without DNA. The CDR3 covers 18 residues. CDR1 and CDR2 from the germline V gene are MNHNS and SASEGT. CDR3 region: CASARFGTSGTAQDTQYF.

The chain joins TRBV7-2 to TRBJ2-7; the TCRdb D gene call, TRBD1, has no DNA to confirm it. Germline CDR1 SGHTA, CDR2 FQGNSA. The CDR3 is made up of 12 amino acids. CDR3 amino acids: CASSSRAGEQYF.

The V and J genes are TRBV6-2 or TRBV6-3 and TRBJ1-5. The CDR3 contains 12 residues. CDR1 is MNHEY, CDR2 SVGEGT, per germline. The CDR3 loop reads CASSREPRPQHF.

CDR3 sequence reads: CASSFGLGAYEQYF. J is TRBJ2-7 and V is TRBV7-2. The CDR3 sequence is 14 residues long. Germline V gene sequence: CDR1 SGHTA, CDR2 FQGNSA. Supplemented by reference TRBV7-2 and TRBJ2-7, the full variable domain reads GAGVSQSPSNKVTEKGKDVELRCDPISGHTALYWYRQSLGQGLEFLIYFQGNSAPDKSGLPSDRFSAERTGGSVSTLTIQRTQQEDSAVYLCASSFGLGAYEQYFGPGTRLTVT.

The chain combines TRBV29-1 with TRBJ1-2. The germline CDR1 and CDR2 sequences are SQVTM and ANQGSEA. The CDR3 consists of 12 residues. The CDR3 sequence is CSVEEAGYGYTF. The full variable domain, with the rest looked up from reference TRBV29-1 and TRBJ1-2, is SAVISQKPSRDICQRGTSLTIQCQVDSQVTMMFWYRQQPGQSLTLIATANQGSEATYESGFVIDKFPISRPNLTFSTLTVSNMSPEDSSIYLCSVEEAGYGYTFGSGTRLTVV.

The chain links TRBV20-1 to TRBJ2-3; TCRdb reports TRBD1, a call that lacks DNA to check it against. The germline V gene has CDR1 DFQATT and CDR2 SNEGSKA (reference sequence). The CDR3 covers 15 residues. CDR3 sequence reads: CSASGPGWGTDTQYF.

J is TRBJ2-1 and V is TRBV7-2; TCRdb picks TRBD1, but there is no DNA to check that call. Germline CDR1 is SGHTA and CDR2 is FQGNSA. The CDR3 is made up of 14 amino acids. CDR3 protein: CASSRRQGYNEQFF.

The chain employs TRBV28 and TRBJ2-7; the TCRdb call, TRBD2, lacks DNA for checking. The CDR3 is 15 residues long. Germline loops: CDR1 MDHEN, CDR2 SYDVKM. CDR3: CASSLTSGRGDEQYF.